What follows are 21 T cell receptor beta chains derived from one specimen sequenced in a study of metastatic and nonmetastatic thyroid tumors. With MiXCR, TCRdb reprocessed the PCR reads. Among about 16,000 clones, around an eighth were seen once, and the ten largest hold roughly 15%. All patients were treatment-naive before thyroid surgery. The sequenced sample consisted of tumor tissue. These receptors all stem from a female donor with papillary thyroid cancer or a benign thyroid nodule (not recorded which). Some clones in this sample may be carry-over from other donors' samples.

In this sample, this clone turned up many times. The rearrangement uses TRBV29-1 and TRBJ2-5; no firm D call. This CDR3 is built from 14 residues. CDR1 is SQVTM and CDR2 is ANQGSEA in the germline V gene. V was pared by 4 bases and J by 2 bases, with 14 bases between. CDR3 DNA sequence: TGCAGCGTTGTCCCACAGAATCTACAAGAGACCCAGTACTTC. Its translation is CSVVPQNLQETQYF.

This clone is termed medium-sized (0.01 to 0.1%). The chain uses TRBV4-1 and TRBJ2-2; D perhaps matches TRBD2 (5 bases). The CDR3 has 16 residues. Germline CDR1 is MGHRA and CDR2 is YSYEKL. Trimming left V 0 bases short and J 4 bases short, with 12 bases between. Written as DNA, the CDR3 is TGCGCCAGCAGCCAAGATGACATCCGGGGCACCGGGGAGCTGTTTTTT. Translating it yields CASSQDDIRGTGELFF.

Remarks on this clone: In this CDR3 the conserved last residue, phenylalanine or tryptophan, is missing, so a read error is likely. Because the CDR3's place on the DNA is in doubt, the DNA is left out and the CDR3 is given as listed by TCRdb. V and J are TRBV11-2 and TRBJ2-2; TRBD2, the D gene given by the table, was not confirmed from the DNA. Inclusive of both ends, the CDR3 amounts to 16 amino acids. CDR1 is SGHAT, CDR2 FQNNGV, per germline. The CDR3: CASSPYVAGDGGEPFS.

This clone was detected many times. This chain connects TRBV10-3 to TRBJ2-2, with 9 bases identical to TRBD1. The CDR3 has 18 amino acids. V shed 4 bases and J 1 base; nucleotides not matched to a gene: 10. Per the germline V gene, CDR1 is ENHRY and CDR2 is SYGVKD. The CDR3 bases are TGTGCCATCAGTGCGACAGGGGGAGAATTTAGGAACACCGGGGAGCTGTTTTTT. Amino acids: CAISATGGEFRNTGELFF.

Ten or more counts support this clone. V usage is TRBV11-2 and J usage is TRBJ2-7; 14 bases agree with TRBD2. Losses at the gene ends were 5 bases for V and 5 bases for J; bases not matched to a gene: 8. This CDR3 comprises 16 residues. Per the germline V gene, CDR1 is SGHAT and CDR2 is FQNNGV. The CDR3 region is CASSLGTSGGLHEQYF. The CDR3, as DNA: TGTGCCAGCAGCCTCGGGACTAGCGGGGGACTCCACGAGCAGTACTTC.

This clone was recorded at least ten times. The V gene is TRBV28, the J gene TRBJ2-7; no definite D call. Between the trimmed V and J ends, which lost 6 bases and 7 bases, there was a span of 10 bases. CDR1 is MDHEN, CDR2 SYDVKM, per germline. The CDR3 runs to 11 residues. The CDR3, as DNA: TGTGCCAGCAGCCGTCCTCGGGAGCAGTACTTC. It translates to CASSRPREQYF. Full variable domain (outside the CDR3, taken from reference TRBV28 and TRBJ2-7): DVKVTQSSRYLVKRTGEKVFLECVQDMDHENMFWYRQDPGLGLRLIYFSYDVKMKEKGDIPEGYSVSREKKERFSLILESASTNQTSMYLCASSRPREQYFGPGTRLTVT.

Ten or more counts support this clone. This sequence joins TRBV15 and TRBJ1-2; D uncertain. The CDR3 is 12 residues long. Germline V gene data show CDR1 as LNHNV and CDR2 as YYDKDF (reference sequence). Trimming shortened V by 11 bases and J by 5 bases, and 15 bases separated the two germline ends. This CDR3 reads CASEAVMYGYTF. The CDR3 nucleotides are TGTGCCTCCGAGGCAGTGATGTATGGCTACACCTTC.

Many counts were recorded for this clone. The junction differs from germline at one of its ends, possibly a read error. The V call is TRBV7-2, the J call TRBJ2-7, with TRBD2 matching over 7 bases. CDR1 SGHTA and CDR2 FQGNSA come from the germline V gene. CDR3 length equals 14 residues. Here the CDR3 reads CASSLAGSSYEQYF. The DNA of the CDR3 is TGTGCCAGCAGTTTAGCGGGTTCCTCCTACGAGCAGTACTTC.

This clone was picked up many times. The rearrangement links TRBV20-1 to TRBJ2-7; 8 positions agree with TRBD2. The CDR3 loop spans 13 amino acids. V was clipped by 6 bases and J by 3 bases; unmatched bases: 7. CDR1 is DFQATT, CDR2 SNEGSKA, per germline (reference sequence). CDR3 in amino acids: CSAPGGGDYEQYF. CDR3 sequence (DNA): TGCAGTGCCCCGGGGGGGGGGGACTACGAGCAGTACTTC.

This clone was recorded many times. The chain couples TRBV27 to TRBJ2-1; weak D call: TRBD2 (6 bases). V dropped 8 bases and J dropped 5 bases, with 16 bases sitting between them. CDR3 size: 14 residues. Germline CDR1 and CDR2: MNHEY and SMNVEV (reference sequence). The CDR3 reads CASSSRGSHNEQFF. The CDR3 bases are TGTGCCAGCTCGTCCCGGGGGAGCCACAATGAGCAGTTCTTC.

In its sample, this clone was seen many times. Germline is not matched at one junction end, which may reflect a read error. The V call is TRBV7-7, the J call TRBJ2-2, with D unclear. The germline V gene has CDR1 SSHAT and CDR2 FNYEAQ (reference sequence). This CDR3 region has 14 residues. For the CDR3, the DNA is TGTGCTAGCAGCTTCGATACGAACACCGGGGAGCTGTTTTTT. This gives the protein CASSFDTNTGELFF. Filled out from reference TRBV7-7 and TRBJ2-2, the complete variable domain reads GAGVSQSPRYKVTKRGQDVTLRCDPISSHATLYWYQQALGQGPEFLTYFNYEAQPDKSGLPSDRFSAERPEGSISTLTIQRTEQRDSAMYRCASSFDTNTGELFFGEGSRLTVL.

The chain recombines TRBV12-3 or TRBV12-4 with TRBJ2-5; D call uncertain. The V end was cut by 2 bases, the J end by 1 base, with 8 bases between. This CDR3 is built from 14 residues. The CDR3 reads CASSLPESQETQYF. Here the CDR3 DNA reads TGTGCCAGCAGTTTACCGGAAAGCCAAGAGACCCAGTACTTC.

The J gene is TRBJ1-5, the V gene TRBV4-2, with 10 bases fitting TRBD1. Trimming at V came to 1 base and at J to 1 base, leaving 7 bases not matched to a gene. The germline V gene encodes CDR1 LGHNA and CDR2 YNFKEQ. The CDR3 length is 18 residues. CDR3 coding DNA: TGTGCCAGCAGCCAAGCCCCGACAGGGGGCTTCAGCAATCAGCCCCAGCATTTT. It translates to CASSQAPTGGFSNQPQHF.

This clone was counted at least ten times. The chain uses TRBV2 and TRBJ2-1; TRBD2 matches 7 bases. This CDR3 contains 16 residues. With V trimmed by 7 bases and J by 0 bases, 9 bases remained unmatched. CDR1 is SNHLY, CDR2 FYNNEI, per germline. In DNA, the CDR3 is TGTGCCAGCAATGGGGTGGGCGGGGGCTCCTACAATGAGCAGTTCTTC. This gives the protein CASNGVGGGSYNEQFF.

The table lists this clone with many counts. The CDR3 region is CASSFSSSYEQYF. In DNA form, the CDR3 reads TGTGCCAGCAGCTTTAGTTCCTCCTACGAGCAGTACTTC. The rearrangement joins TRBV7-8 to TRBJ2-7, with D hard to call. Trimming took off 3 bases at V and 0 bases at J, with 6 bases between the two ends. The CDR3 has 13 amino acids. Germline CDR1 SGHVS, CDR2 FQNEAQ. The full variable domain, its missing parts supplied by reference TRBV7-8 and TRBJ2-7, is GAGVSQSPRYKVAKRGQDVALRCDPISGHVSLFWYQQALGQGPEFLTYFQNEAQLDKSGLPSDRFFAERPEGSVSTLKIQRTQQEDSAVYLCASSFSSSYEQYFGPGTRLTVT.

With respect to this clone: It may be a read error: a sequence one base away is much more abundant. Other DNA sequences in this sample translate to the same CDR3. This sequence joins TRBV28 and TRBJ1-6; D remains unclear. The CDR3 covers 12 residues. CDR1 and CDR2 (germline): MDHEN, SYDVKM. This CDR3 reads CASSLRNSPLHF. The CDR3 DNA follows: TGTGCTAGCAGTTTGCGGAATTCACCCCTCCACTTT.

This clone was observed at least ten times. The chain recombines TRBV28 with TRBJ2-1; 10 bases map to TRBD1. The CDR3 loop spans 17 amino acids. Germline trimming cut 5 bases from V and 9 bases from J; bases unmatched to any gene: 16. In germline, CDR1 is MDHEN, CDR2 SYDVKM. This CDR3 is CASSPQIRDRGWGEQFF. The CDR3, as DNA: TGTGCCAGCAGTCCACAAATCCGGGACAGGGGTTGGGGTGAGCAGTTCTTC.

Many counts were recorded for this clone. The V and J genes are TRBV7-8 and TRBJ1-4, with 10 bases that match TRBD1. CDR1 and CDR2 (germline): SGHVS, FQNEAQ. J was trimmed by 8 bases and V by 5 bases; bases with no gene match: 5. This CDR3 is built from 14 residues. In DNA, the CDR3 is TGTGCCAGCAGCCGGGACAGGGGAGAAGAAAAACTGTTTTTT. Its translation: CASSRDRGEEKLFF.

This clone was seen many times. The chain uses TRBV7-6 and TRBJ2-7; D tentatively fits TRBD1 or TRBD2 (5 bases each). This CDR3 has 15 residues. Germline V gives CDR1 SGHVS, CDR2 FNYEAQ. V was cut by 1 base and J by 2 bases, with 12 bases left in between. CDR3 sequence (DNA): TGTGCCAGCAGCTTAGATTTTGGGGGAGCCTACGAGCAGTACTTC. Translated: CASSLDFGGAYEQYF.

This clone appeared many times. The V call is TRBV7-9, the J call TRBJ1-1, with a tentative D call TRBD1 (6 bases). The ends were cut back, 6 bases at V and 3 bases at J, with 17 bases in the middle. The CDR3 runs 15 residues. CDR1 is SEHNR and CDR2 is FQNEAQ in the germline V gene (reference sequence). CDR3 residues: CASRLTAGAHTEAFF. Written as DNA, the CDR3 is TGTGCCAGCAGACTTACAGCGGGGGCGCACACTGAAGCTTTCTTT.

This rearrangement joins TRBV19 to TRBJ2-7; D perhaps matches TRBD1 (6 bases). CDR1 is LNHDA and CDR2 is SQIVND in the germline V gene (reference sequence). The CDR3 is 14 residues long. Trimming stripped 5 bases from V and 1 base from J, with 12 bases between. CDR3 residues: CASSPQQGSYEQYF. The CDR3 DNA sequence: TGTGCCAGTAGTCCTCAACAGGGATCCTACGAGCAGTACTTC.